Reported below is one T cell receptor (beta chain). What it binds is not known. TCRdb's table, derived via immunoSEQ multiplex PCR, lists solely in-frame clones and lacks some. The data show about 43,000 clones, over 75% seen once. This sample stems from a study of T cells in localized non-small cell lung cancer. Study-wide findings and caveats: Among blood samples, higher T cell density accompanied longer overall survival.

CDR1 is SGHNT, CDR2 YYREEE, per germline (reference sequence). The CDR3 has 13 residues. V lost 3 bases and J lost 6, with 11 bases in between. The receptor comes from a woman aged 35-75 years with stage II lung adenocarcinoma. Specimen: PBMCs, collected before any cancer treatment. The chain couples TRBV5-4 to TRBJ2-3; D is perhaps TRBD2 (6 bases). The CDR3 is CASSWGVLDTQYF. The DNA of the CDR3 is TGTGCCAGCAGCTGGGGGGTCTTGGATACGCAGTATTTT.